This T cell receptor (beta chain) was obtained from a study of beta chain features in type 1 diabetes (dated by TCRdb to 2017 to 2018). For the study in its entirety: Mean age, gender distribution, total cell number and subset yield were not different between patients and healthy donors. Across all samples, approximately 100 million sorted cells were examined, and cell number per subset correlated strongly with RNA yield. In the study, TCRB repertoires of sorted circulating CD4+ T cell subsets from recently diagnosed type 1 diabetes patients were compared with those of matched healthy donors. Regulatory and stem cell-like memory subsets were obtained from only 8 patients and about eight healthy donors, while naive and central memory subsets were obtained from all 28 donors. The paper's findings and limits, for the study overall: Because the HLA sub-analyses included only small numbers of individuals, any influence of HLA type on TCRB rearrangement was left unresolved. Because cDNA was sequenced instead of genomic DNA, activated cells with high expression could be over-represented, although the groups did not differ in activation or CD3 levels. PCR might favor shorter templates, but patient and control samples were amplified and corrected together, so any skew would affect both groups equally. A moderate but significant shortening of TCRB CDR3 length was observed in type 1 diabetes patients in all four CD4+ subsets. Patients with type 1 diabetes made fewer insertions and deleted more nucleotides at VDJ recombination sites, implying thymic rearrangement abnormalities. Naive, central memory and regulatory TCRB repertoires appeared to be more alike among patients than among healthy donors.

The entire isolated RNA was reverse transcribed using the High Capacity cDNA Reverse Transcription Kit, and thus expressed TCRB transcripts were sequenced. Deep immunoSEQ sequencing was applied to naive, central memory and regulatory T cell samples, giving an average of about 3.6 million total reads per sample. After sorted cells were lysed in RLT buffer, RNA was extracted with DNase-treated RNeasy Micro or Mini kits, with the choice depending on cell number. To prevent cross-contamination, each cell subset was processed individually, whereas patient and healthy donor samples were processed jointly. Using the immunoSEQ multiplex PCR, TCRB sequences were amplified from cDNA into 87-bp fragments spanning the CDR3 region. Sequencing of the amplicons was performed on the Illumina HiSeq platform. The study's own analysis went as follows. PCR bias was corrected computationally using synthetic template baselines, and reads within Hamming distance 2 were collapsed, with unmergeable singletons discarded. Reads were aligned against IMGT to assign V, D and J genes, CDR3 length and insertions or deletions at six rearrangement sites. Within each subset, clonotype counts were normalized to sorted cell number, after which true diversity and Gini coefficients were computed with the tcR R package. The overlap coefficient, calculated on TCRB nucleotide sequences, was used to measure repertoire sharing. As a proxy for the pre-selection repertoire, out-of-frame TCRB sequences from naive cells were analyzed. TCRdb limited this immuneACCESS table to in-frame rearrangements with V and J called. A share of clones is missing; checked studies link under half to unresolved V genes, and the rest is unexplained. V, J and clone size were drawn from that table, and D and trimming were deduced from the DNA. Present in this sample are 300,000 to 400,000 clones, roughly 13% of which were seen just once. Of the sample, 0.013% to 0.015% falls within the top ten clones.

There are 13 amino acids in the CDR3, from cysteine to phenylalanine inclusive. Only CDR3 DNA is held: 39 bases, read in frame from base 1. V is cut by 4 bases and J by 2 bases, and the space between the germline ends is 8 bases. The germline V gene encodes CDR1 KGHSH and CDR2 LQKENI. In this sample, this clone turned up a few times. Which antigen it targets is not known. No clone much larger than this one lies a single base away; base qualities are absent. A single peripheral blood draw of around 0.11 L on average was collected from each donor into heparinised tubes. A BD FACSAria II was used to sort naive, central memory, regulatory and stem cell-like memory CD4+ T cells with a panel that included CD45RO, CCR7, CD25, CD127, CD95 and CD27. All sorted populations exceeded 95% purity. PBMCs were separated immediately by Lymphoprep density gradient centrifugation and were stained directly, without being cultured. To minimize batch effects, samples were stained and sorted in pairs, one healthy donor with one patient per experiment.

The chain couples TRBV18 to TRBJ2-5, with a tentative D gene TRBD2 over 5 matching bases. The sequence was obtained from a woman younger than 35 with type 1 diabetes. The sample taken for sequencing was naive CD4+ T cells from blood. The cell subset or site label here, explained by the study, means: true naive CD4+ T cells. The CDR3 in this case is CASSRGEQETQYF. The nucleotides are TGTGCCAGCTCACGGGGAGAGCAAGAGACCCAGTACTTC.